Listed below are T cell receptor beta chains from one sample, sequenced in a study of T cell responses to AZD1222 COVID-19 vaccine. Profiling relied on immunoSEQ multiplex PCR, and the TCRdb table lists in-frame clones only, not all of them. The profile covers around 200,000 clones, with over 85% appearing a single time and 0.8% to 1.3% taken by the ten largest. The sequences come from peripheral blood, collected 28 days after the second dose of the MenACWY control vaccine. Receptors originate from an adult who received the MenACWY meningococcal vaccine as a control. CDR3s include the opening cysteine and the closing phenylalanine or tryptophan. Clone size is given for some rows only: seen once, a few or many times, or a class if the clone is expanded.

length,size,V,CDR3
16,.,TRBV7-2,CASSLGGGGNTGELFF
13,.,TRBV19,CASRDTTNTEAFF
14,.,TRBV6-5,CASQGGGSNYGYTF
15,.,TRBV2,CASSFGQGLNYGYTF
12,.,TRBV9,CASSTSEGELFF
13,few,TRBV5-5,CASSLFANTEAFF
13,once,TRBV20-1,CSASRNDGNTIYF
13,.,TRBV12-3/TRBV12-4,CASSISGFYGYTF
13,.,TRBV7-2,CASGQGGSYGYTF
12,.,TRBV6-5,CASSSRGWGYTF
15,.,TRBV6-5,CASSYSDMGLTEAFF
12,once,TRBV7-3,CASSLTKETQYF
14,.,TRBV7-9,CASSHDRGLDTIYF
14,.,TRBV6-5,CASRATGANYGYTF
14,.,TRBV5-4,CASSLPGGAYGYTF
14,.,TRBV2,CASTTGGVNTEAFF
13,.,TRBV18,CASSRDSNQPQHF
15,.,TRBV6-5,CASSYSRQGREKLFF
14,.,TRBV10-3,CAISDRQSNTEAFF
14,.,TRBV6-5,CASNKGVAGTEAFF
14,.,TRBV5-1,CASSWEGSYNEQFF
13,.,TRBV7-7,CASSSGAGNTIYF
12,.,TRBV5-4,CASSLDGETQYF
18,.,TRBV19,CASSILGVSAESNQPQHF
16,.,TRBV5-4,CASSPRTSGREETQYF
14,.,TRBV10-3,CAIRSQGLDTEAFF
17,few,TRBV27,CASSLGSRPTGWEKLFF
14,.,TRBV30,CAWSRPGGGGELFF
13,.,TRBV5-4,CASSLDIIYEQYF
14,.,TRBV5-4,CASSLEGGRTEQFF
14,.,TRBV30,CAWAVGVQDEKLFF
14,.,TRBV4-2,CASSQEPSGNTIYF
18,few,TRBV6-2/TRBV6-3,CASSYGLGGHRDTGELFF
13,.,TRBV19,CASRKGRNQPQHF
13,.,TRBV12-3/TRBV12-4,CASSFAGPTEAFF
13,.,TRBV18,CASSPRTEDGYTF
15,.,TRBV19,CASSPTVASGNTIYF
12,few,TRBV19,CASRGGYNEQFF
18,.,TRBV5-5,CASSYGPGLAGGHNEQFF
15,.,TRBV4-2,CASSGERTGAYEQYF
14,once,TRBV30,CAWSLGQGTEKLFF
13,.,TRBV6-1,CASSDVVNYGYTF
13,.,TRBV5-1,CASSPQGPNEQFF
14,.,TRBV7-2,CASSLAPEYNEQFF
16,.,TRBV7-2,CASSPGTSGGENEQFF